This TCR beta chain stems from a study of brain T cells in children with intractable seizures (dated by TCRdb to the early 2020s). Background for the entire study: As a first screen for immune gene transcripts, resected brain tissue from 40 to 60 pediatric epilepsy surgery cases was run on a NanoString immunology panel. Of the 12 selected surgery cases, pre-surgery blood was also sequenced for eight, so four had brain tissue only. Here is what the overall study found, with its caveats: Because pre- and post-surgery blood were sequenced to different depths, clones absent from the pre-surgery sample may reflect undersampling. The patients' HCMV serostatus was not known, and viral specificity was inferred solely from CDR3 sequence similarity.

The time point label, as the study defines it: resected brain tissue, or blood drawn just prior to surgery. The surgery cases that showed the highest brain T cell transcript signatures were chosen for TCR beta chain sequencing of brain tissue, and of blood when it was available. Before surgery, the patients had been given at least one anti-epileptic drug. TCR-sequenced patients were children with drug-resistant epilepsy due to tuberous sclerosis complex, focal cortical dysplasia, Rasmussen encephalitis or hemimegalencephaly. The blood samples were collected right before the epilepsy surgery. The Monarch genomic DNA purification kit was used to extract bulk genomic DNA from unsorted brain tissue and whole blood. This clone was seen just once. This clone's antigen is unknown. Base qualities are missing; no much larger clone stands one base away. CDR3 length: 17 amino acids, cysteine to phenylalanine. CDR3 DNA is the only sequence kept; it has 51 bases, read in frame from the first base. CDR1 MNHNS and CDR2 SASEGT are derived from the germline V gene. V is reduced by 1 base and J by 4 bases, leaving a spacing of 19 bases between them.

TCR beta chain sequences were generated from genomic DNA using the immunoSEQ assay. Under the source paper's analysis protocol: Any CDR3 sequence that did not begin with the conserved framework cysteine at position 104 was removed by hand. Clonality was calculated as one minus the normalized Shannon's Diversity Index, with values ranging from 0 (maximal diversity) to 1 (oligoclonal). Chi-squared comparison-of-proportions tests assessed whether the same CDR3 differed in frequency between samples, such as brain versus blood. Public clonotypes were found through immuneACCESS searches, while the VDJdb browser was used to judge similarity to known antiviral clonotypes. The immuneACCESS repertoire file appears here via TCRdb, limited to in-frame rearrangements. These files lack a portion of the clones; in checked studies, under half of the deficit traces to unresolved V genes, and the cause of the others is not known. The DNA gave D and trimming, while V, J and clone size come from that table. The sample table shows 110,000 or so clones, and approximately 94% are seen once. The ten top clones hold 3.5% to 4% of the sample.

The sample consisted of peripheral blood, taken at surgery. The chain uses TRBV6-1 and TRBJ1-2; there is no confident call for the D gene. The source is a boy in the first two years of life with hemimegalencephaly and intractable seizures. The bases are TGTGCCAGCAGTGAAGGGGTTTCTTGGGGTTTTGGCTATGGCTACACCTTC. This codes for CASSEGVSWGFGYGYTF.